One and the same sample provided the 32 T cell receptor beta chains below, sequenced in a study of cytomegalovirus exposure and HLA in healthy donors. The PCR had 60 Vbeta and 13 Jbeta primers. The data were produced by immunoSEQ multiplex PCR, yet TCRdb's version contains in-frame clones alone and is incomplete. The table has about 81,000 clones, around 80% seen once. Sequenced material: PBMCs. The receptors shown here come from a man in his forties or fifties in good health and CMV-seropositive.

This clone was observed once. V and J are TRBV25-1 and TRBJ1-3; D possibly corresponds to TRBD1 (6 bases). Germline V CDR1 and CDR2: MGHDK, SYGVNS. V was cut by 6 bases and J by 4 bases, with 10 bases left in between. The CDR3 contains 13 residues. This chain's CDR3 is CASSLQGGNTIYF. Written as DNA, the CDR3 is TGTGCCAGCAGCCTCCAGGGGGGAAACACCATATATTTT.

The CDR3: CAIKPTSGRENTGELFF. The CDR3 nucleotides are TGTGCCATCAAACCGACTAGCGGGAGGGAAAACACCGGGGAGCTGTTTTTT. The V gene is TRBV10-3, the J gene TRBJ2-2, with 14 bases identical to TRBD2. The CDR3 sequence is 17 residues long. Germline assignment: CDR1 ENHRY and CDR2 SYGVKD. With 7 bases clipped from V and 2 bases from J, the junction kept 6 bases outside the gene matches.

V gene TRBV27 combines with J gene TRBJ2-5, with 12 bases that match TRBD2. CDR3 length: 16 residues. The V and J ends lost 6 bases and 3 bases, in that order; junction bases with no gene match: 8. The germline CDR1 and CDR2 sequences are MNHEY and SMNVEV (reference sequence). The CDR3 sequence: CASRNLAGGFKETQYF. CDR3 DNA: TGTGCCAGCAGAAACCTAGCGGGAGGGTTTAAAGAGACCCAGTACTTC.

This clone was seen once. V and J are TRBV5-5 and TRBJ2-3, with a possible D match to TRBD2 (5 bases). Germline assignment: CDR1 SGHKS and CDR2 YYEKEE (reference sequence). This CDR3 comprises 13 residues. The V end was cut by 3 bases, the J end by 6 bases, with 11 bases between. In DNA, the CDR3 is TGTGCCAGCAGCTCCCCGCGCGGGGATACGCAGTATTTT. It is translated as CASSSPRGDTQYF. Full variable domain (rest looked up from reference TRBV5-5 and TRBJ2-3): DAGVTQSPTHLIKTRGQQVTLRCSPISGHKSVSWYQQVLGQGPQFIFQYYEKEERGRGNFPDRFSARQFPNYSSELNVNALLLGDSALYLCASSSPRGDTQYFGPGTRLTVL.

The V and J genes are TRBV6-6 and TRBJ1-1; no reliable D call. Trimming took off 1 base at V and 3 bases at J, with 15 bases between the two ends. Germline V gene sequence: CDR1 MNHNY, CDR2 SVGAGI (reference sequence). This CDR3 contains 16 residues. CDR3 in DNA: TGTGCCAGCAGTTACTTACGGGATTTCGGGGACACTGAAGCTTTCTTT. Translation gives CASSYLRDFGDTEAFF.

The rearrangement joins TRBV19 to TRBJ2-7, with 9 bases identical to TRBD1. V dropped 4 bases and J dropped 4; count of bases not matched to a gene: 14. Germline CDR1 and CDR2: LNHDA and SQIVND (reference sequence). CDR3 length equals 17 residues. CDR3 region: CASSTPPGGQGLYEQYF. The CDR3 DNA sequence: TGTGCCAGTAGTACGCCGCCGGGGGGACAGGGTTTGTACGAGCAGTACTTC.

The chain combines TRBV7-2 with TRBJ1-1; D is perhaps TRBD1 (5 bases). Germline CDR1 SGHTA, CDR2 FQGNSA. V was shortened by 1 base and J by 1 base, with 10 bases between the two germline ends. There are 15 residues in the CDR3. The CDR3 region has the DNA TGTGCCAGCAGCTTAGACGCCGGGGGGAACACTGAAGCTTTCTTT. This gives the protein CASSLDAGGNTEAFF. Using reference TRBV7-2 and TRBJ1-1 for the parts outside the CDR3, the full variable domain is GAGVSQSPSNKVTEKGKDVELRCDPISGHTALYWYRQSLGQGLEFLIYFQGNSAPDKSGLPSDRFSAERTGGSVSTLTIQRTQQEDSAVYLCASSLDAGGNTEAFFGQGTRLTVV.

The CDR3 spells CASSQVQGKNTEAFF. The CDR3 DNA is TGCGCCAGCAGCCAGGTACAGGGGAAGAACACTGAAGCTTTCTTT. The chain couples TRBV4-3 to TRBJ1-1, with 7 bases matching TRBD1. With 3 bases clipped from V and 1 base from J, the junction kept 5 bases outside the gene matches. The CDR3 totals 15 residues. Looked up from germline, CDR1 is LGHNA and CDR2 is YSLEER.

This clone was seen a single time. The chain links TRBV27 to TRBJ1-4; no definite D call. CDR3 length: 14 residues. Trimming removed 6 bases at V and 7 bases at J, with 15 bases between. The germline gives CDR1 MNHEY, CDR2 SMNVEV (reference sequence). The CDR3 DNA follows: TGTGCCAGCAGCTTAACGAACGCGGGTGAAAAACTGTTTTTT. Residues: CASSLTNAGEKLFF.

This chain connects TRBV18 to TRBJ1-1; D perhaps matches TRBD1 (5 bases). CDR3 size: 13 residues. Germline V gene sequence: CDR1 KGHSH, CDR2 LQKENI. The germline V and J ends were trimmed by 5 bases and 4 bases, with 11 bases remaining between them. CDR3 protein: CASSSSGSTEAFF. CDR3 bases: TGTGCCAGCTCATCGTCAGGGTCCACTGAAGCTTTCTTT. The complete variable domain, with remaining parts taken from reference TRBV18 and TRBJ1-1, reads NAGVMQNPRHLVRRRGQEARLRCSPMKGHSHVYWYRQLPEEGLKFMVYLQKENIIDESGMPKERFSAEFPKEGPSILRIQQVVRGDSAAYFCASSSSGSTEAFFGQGTRLTVV.

In regard to this clone: A read error may produce the germline difference seen at one junction end. The chain uses TRBV15 and TRBJ2-6; D possibly corresponds to TRBD1 (5 bases). Germline values: CDR1 LNHNV, CDR2 YYDKDF (reference sequence). CDR3 length: 13 residues. Here the CDR3 DNA reads TGTGCCACCAGCACCCCTGGGGCCAACGGCCTGACTTTC. Protein: CATSTPGANGLTF. Full variable domain (rest looked up from reference TRBV15 and TRBJ2-6): DAMVIQNPRYQVTQFGKPVTLSCSQTLNHNVMYWYQQKSSQAPKLLFHYYDKDFNNEADTPDNFQSRRPNTSFCFLDIRSPGLGDTAMYLCATSTPGANGLTFGAGSRLTVL.

The chain couples TRBV18 to TRBJ2-7; D may be TRBD1 (6 bases). The CDR3 has 12 residues. V was shortened by 6 bases and J by 3 bases, with 9 bases between the two germline ends. Looked up from germline, CDR1 is KGHSH and CDR2 is LQKENI. The CDR3 coding sequence is TGTGCCAGCTCCTCACAGGGCTACGAGCAGTACTTC. Protein product: CASSSQGYEQYF.

Concerning this clone itself: The junction differs from germline at one of its ends, possibly a read error. V and J are TRBV6-6 and TRBJ2-6; the D gene is possibly TRBD1 (5 bases). There are 15 residues in the CDR3. The V gene's germline CDR1 is MNHNY and CDR2 SVGAGI (reference sequence). The CDR3 nucleotides are TGTGCCAGCAGCCGATTGGTCTCTGGGGCCAACGGCCTGACTTTC. This codes for CASSRLVSGANGLTF.

This chain links TRBV2 with TRBJ1-1; 7 nucleotides align to TRBD1. Germline V gives CDR1 SNHLY, CDR2 FYNNEI. Losses at the gene ends were 4 bases for V and 5 bases for J; bases not matched to a gene: 7. There are 14 residues in the CDR3. CDR3: CASSARQGPTEAFF. The CDR3 DNA reads as TGTGCCAGCAGTGCTCGACAGGGACCAACTGAAGCTTTCTTT.

The J gene is TRBJ2-1, the V gene TRBV10-1; 8 bases line up with TRBD2. Germline loops: CDR1 WNHNN, CDR2 SYGVQD (reference sequence). The V segment lost 11 bases and the J segment 8 bases; nucleotides outside the gene matches: 17. The CDR3 has 15 amino acids. The CDR3 reads CAAGEPSGGPDEQFF. In DNA form, the CDR3 reads TGCGCCGCTGGAGAACCATCGGGAGGGCCGGATGAGCAGTTCTTC.

The chain uses TRBV30 and TRBJ2-1; D perhaps matches TRBD2 (5 bases). The CDR3 has 14 residues. Trimming took off 3 bases at V and 8 bases at J, with 17 bases between the two ends. The germline V gene encodes CDR1 GTSNPN and CDR2 SVGIG (reference sequence). Written as DNA, the CDR3 is TGTGCCTGGAGCTCTGACCCGCGGGTCCATGAGCAGTTCTTC. Protein sequence: CAWSSDPRVHEQFF.

V usage is TRBV23-1 and J usage is TRBJ2-3; no reliable D call. TRBV23-1 is flagged as an ORF with uncertain function. The CDR3 is 16 amino acids. Trimming removed 4 bases from V and 2 bases from J, with 16 bases in between. Written as DNA, the CDR3 is TGCGCCAGCAGTCCCCGAACCAGGCCTCTCACAGATACGCAGTATTTT. The encoded protein is CASSPRTRPLTDTQYF.

The gene calls are TRBV19 and TRBJ1-1, with D possibly matching TRBD1 (5 bases). The length of the CDR3 is 14 residues. The V gene lost 1 base and the J gene lost 1 base, with 7 bases spanning the gap. The germline gives CDR1 LNHDA, CDR2 SQIVND (reference sequence). CDR3 sequence: CASSIGGKNTEAFF. The CDR3 DNA is TGTGCCAGTAGTATAGGGGGCAAGAACACTGAAGCTTTCTTT.

The CDR3 spells CASSWDRGSYNEQFF. CDR3 DNA: TGTGCCAGCAGTTGGGACAGGGGCTCCTACAATGAGCAGTTCTTC. The chain is built from TRBV5-6 and TRBJ2-1; TRBD1 agrees at 10 bases. The germline V gene has CDR1 SGHDT and CDR2 YYEEEE. V shed 5 bases and J 0 bases; nucleotides not matched to a gene: 2. The CDR3 is 15 amino acids. Combining the CDR3 with reference TRBV5-6 and TRBJ2-1 gives the whole variable domain DAGVTQSPTHLIKTRGQQVTLRCSPKSGHDTVSWYQQALGQGPQFIFQYYEEEERQRGNFPDRFSGHQFPNYSSELNVNALLLGDSALYLCASSWDRGSYNEQFFGPGTRLTVL.

The chain recombines TRBV5-1 with TRBJ2-3; TRBD2 aligns across 12 bases. This CDR3 comprises 16 residues. V dropped 4 bases and J dropped 4; count of bases not matched to a gene: 7. From germline, CDR1 is SGHRS and CDR2 YFSETQ. CDR3 in amino acids: CASSMTSGSPADTQYF. DNA for the CDR3: TGCGCCAGCAGCATGACTAGCGGGAGTCCCGCAGATACGCAGTATTTT.

The chain combines TRBV7-2 with TRBJ1-1; D remains unclear. Germline-derived CDR1 and CDR2 are SGHTA and FQGNSA. Trimming pared 1 base from V and 2 bases from J, leaving 5 bases between. The CDR3 has 13 amino acids. The CDR3 DNA reads TGTGCCAGCAGCTTAGTCGGTAACACTGAAGCTTTCTTT. This translates into CASSLVGNTEAFF.

This clone was observed a few times. The gene calls are TRBV9 and TRBJ1-5, with D unclear. V lost 0 bases, J lost 4 bases, and 11 bases lay in between. The germline V gene encodes CDR1 SGDLS and CDR2 YYNGEE. The CDR3 contains 15 residues. The CDR3 DNA sequence: TGTGCCAGCAGCGTAGACGAGGGATGGAATCAGCCCCAGCATTTT. Encoded protein: CASSVDEGWNQPQHF.

The V and J genes are TRBV18 and TRBJ1-4, with a possible D match to TRBD1 (5 bases). Looked up from germline, CDR1 is KGHSH and CDR2 is LQKENI. V was shortened by 0 bases and J by 10 bases, with 12 bases between the two germline ends. This CDR3 region has 14 residues. CDR3 bases: TGTGCCAGCTCACCACCTGCAGGGATGGGAAAACTGTTTTTT. Translated: CASSPPAGMGKLFF.

In this sample, this clone turned up a few times. The chain employs TRBV11-3 and TRBJ2-7; possibly TRBD2 for D (6 bases). The V gene lost 5 bases and the J gene lost 3 bases, with 11 bases spanning the gap. This CDR3 has 13 amino acids. Germline V gene lookup returns CDR1 SGHNT and CDR2 YENEEA. CDR3: CASSQGLFYEQYF. The DNA for the CDR3 is TGTGCCAGCAGCCAGGGACTTTTCTACGAGCAGTACTTC. The complete variable domain, with remaining parts taken from reference TRBV11-3 and TRBJ2-7, reads EAGVVQSPRYKIIEKKQPVAFWCNPISGHNTLYWYLQNLGQGPELLIRYENEEAVDDSQLPKDRFSAERLKGVDSTLKIQPAELGDSAVYLCASSQGLFYEQYFGPGTRLTVT.

This chain links TRBV19 with TRBJ2-5, with 10 bases lining up with TRBD2. The length of the CDR3 is 15 residues. Germline CDR1 is LNHDA and CDR2 is SQIVND (reference sequence). V was pared by 5 bases and J by 5 bases, with 8 bases of the junction left unmatched. The CDR3 protein is CASSPSGSPGETQYF. Written as DNA, the CDR3 is TGTGCCAGTAGTCCTAGCGGGAGTCCGGGGGAGACCCAGTACTTC.

The chain employs TRBV5-5 and TRBJ2-7; D is ambiguous. Germline CDR1 reads SGHKS; CDR2 reads YYEKEE (reference sequence). The CDR3 totals 13 residues. V was clipped by 2 bases and J by 3 bases, with 9 bases between them. In DNA, the CDR3 is TGTGCCAGCAGCTTTCGGCAGGTCTACGAGCAGTACTTC. It encodes CASSFRQVYEQYF.

The genes are TRBV7-9 and TRBJ2-1; D possibly corresponds to TRBD2 (5 bases). V dropped 5 bases and J dropped 4 bases, with 12 bases sitting between them. The germline CDR1 and CDR2 sequences are SEHNR and FQNEAQ (reference sequence). This CDR3 is built from 14 residues. The CDR3 nucleotides read TGTGCCAGCAGCCCACCAGGACTTTACAATGAGCAGTTCTTC. Translation: CASSPPGLYNEQFF.

The chain uses TRBV18 and TRBJ2-1, with TRBD1 matching over 9 bases. Trimming removed 3 bases from V and 3 bases from J; junction bases left unmatched: 3. The CDR3 is 15 residues long. Germline values: CDR1 KGHSH, CDR2 LQKENI. CDR3 sequence: CASSPRTGDYNEQFF. The CDR3 nucleotides are TGTGCCAGCTCACCTCGGACAGGGGACTACAATGAGCAGTTCTTC.

The chain combines TRBV2 with TRBJ2-5, with a tentative D call TRBD2 (6 bases). V gave up 3 bases and J gave up 3 bases, with 8 bases separating them. CDR3 length: 13 residues. CDR1 SNHLY and CDR2 FYNNEI come from the germline V gene. CDR3 amino acids: CASSEEREETQYF. The CDR3 coding sequence is TGTGCCAGCAGTGAGGAGCGGGAAGAGACCCAGTACTTC.

The CDR3 DNA follows: TGTGCCAGCTCACGTTTGGACAGGGGGCAGAATGAAAAACTGTTTTTT. Amino acids: CASSRLDRGQNEKLFF. This rearrangement joins TRBV18 to TRBJ1-4; 11 positions match TRBD1. Trimming removed 4 bases from V and 5 bases from J; junction bases left unmatched: 6. The CDR3 totals 16 residues. CDR1 is KGHSH, CDR2 LQKENI, per germline.

The gene calls are TRBV14 and TRBJ2-1; TRBD2 matches at 12 bases. From germline, CDR1 is SGHDN and CDR2 FVKESK. The junction had 8 bases not matched to a gene; V was cut back by 3 bases and J by 8 bases. CDR3 length: 16 amino acids. The DNA of the CDR3 is TGTGCCAGCAGCCACTTCGGGACTAGCGGGCAAGATGAGCAGTTCTTC. It codes for CASSHFGTSGQDEQFF.

The chain employs TRBV14 and TRBJ2-5, with TRBD1 matching over 10 bases. The length of the CDR3 is 14 residues. V shed 4 bases and J 3 bases; nucleotides not matched to a gene: 2. The germline V gene encodes CDR1 SGHDN and CDR2 FVKESK. The CDR3 spells CASSRQGAEETQYF. For the CDR3, the DNA is TGTGCCAGCAGCCGACAGGGGGCGGAAGAGACCCAGTACTTC.